Listed here are 17 T cell receptor beta chains from one sample, sequenced in a study of naive and memory T cell subsets. TCR cDNA received a 3' ligated oligonucleotide that carried a UMI. Four PCR rounds used nested alpha and beta constant region primers plus the SP2 primer. TCRdb fed the 5' RACE reads into MiXCR, producing one record per CDR3 protein. The table lists about 57,000 distinct CDR3 sequences, about 7.1% of them singletons. These receptor sequences come from a female donor in good health.

The table lists this clonotype with many counts. This chain links TRBV11-2 with TRBJ1-1; unclear D gene. Germline V CDR1 and CDR2: SGHAT, FQNNGV. Between the trimmed V and J ends, which lost 7 bases and 1 base, there was a span of 10 bases. This CDR3 contains 13 residues. CDR3 coding DNA: TGTGCCAGCACCCTCACACAGAACACTGAAGCTTTCTTT. Protein: CASTLTQNTEAFF.

This clonotype was seen at least ten times. The chain is built from TRBV29-1 and TRBJ1-1; D not certain. The CDR3 consists of 11 residues. Looked up from germline, CDR1 is SQVTM and CDR2 is ANQGSEA. Trimming shortened V by 4 bases and J by 6 bases, and 9 bases separated the two germline ends. CDR3 in DNA: TGCAGCGTTGGAAGACTGTCTGAAGCTTTCTTT. Protein sequence: CSVGRLSEAFF.

This clonotype appeared a few times. The rearrangement joins TRBV19 to TRBJ1-6; the D is unclear. The CDR3 contains 18 residues. CDR1 and CDR2 from the germline V gene are LNHDA and SQIVND (reference sequence). V lost 5 bases and J 3 bases, leaving 20 bases between the germline ends. The CDR3 sequence is CASSFRGSFGDYNSPLHF. Written as DNA, the CDR3 is TGTGCCAGTAGTTTTCGGGGATCATTTGGGGACTATAATTCACCCCTCCACTTT. The full variable domain, with the rest looked up from reference TRBV19 and TRBJ1-6, is DGGITQSPKYLFRKEGQNVTLSCEQNLNHDAMYWYRQDPGQGLRLIYYSQIVNDFQKGDIAEGYSVSREKKESFPLTVTSAQKNPTAFYLCASSFRGSFGDYNSPLHFGNGTRLTVT.

With respect to this clonotype: It may be a read error: a sequence one base away is much more abundant. The chain has TRBV7-2 and TRBJ1-2, with TRBD1 matching over 12 bases. From germline, CDR1 is SGHTA and CDR2 FQGNSA. The CDR3 runs 14 residues. The CDR3 reads CASSRRDRGHGDTF. Here the CDR3 DNA reads TGTGCCAGCAGCCGCCGGGACAGGGGGCATGGCGACACCTTC.

V is TRBV5-1 and J is TRBJ2-7, with D unclear. The CDR3 contains 13 residues. Per germline, CDR1 SGHRS and CDR2 YFSETQ. The V gene lost 0 bases and the J gene lost 5 bases, with 9 bases spanning the gap. The CDR3 DNA follows: TGCGCCAGCAGCTTGGGGGTGGCCCACGAGCAGTACTTC. The encoded protein is CASSLGVAHEQYF.

The sample holds many counts of this clonotype. The V gene is TRBV6-2 or TRBV6-3, the J gene TRBJ2-7, with D possibly matching TRBD1 (5 bases). CDR3 length: 15 residues. The V and J ends lost 2 bases and 2 bases respectively, with 13 bases between them. Germline values: CDR1 MNHEY, CDR2 SVGEGT. CDR3 nucleotides: TGTGCCAGCAGTTACCTTGACAGTATTCCCTACGAGCAGTACTTC. It encodes CASSYLDSIPYEQYF.

This clonotype was counted many times. This chain joins TRBV2 and TRBJ2-7, with a weak D call TRBD1 (6 bases). Per germline, CDR1 SNHLY and CDR2 FYNNEI. Trimming took off 7 bases at V and 3 bases at J, with 22 bases between the two ends. The CDR3 is 16 residues long. CDR3 DNA sequence: TGTGCCAGCACCCCCACCCCAGGGGACATGCGCTACGAGCAGTACTTC. Amino acids: CASTPTPGDMRYEQYF. The full variable domain, rest sourced from reference TRBV2 and TRBJ2-7, is EPEVTQTPSHQVTQMGQEVILRCVPISNHLYFYWYRQILGQKVEFLVSFYNNEISEKSEIFDDQFSVERPDGSNFTLKIRSTKLEDSAMYFCASTPTPGDMRYEQYFGPGTRLTVT.

This clonotype has a count of ten or more. The rearrangement uses TRBV7-2 and TRBJ1-3; D is undetermined. The CDR3 covers 11 residues. CDR1 is SGHTA, CDR2 FQGNSA, per germline. The ends were cut back, 6 bases at V and 10 bases at J, with 10 bases in the middle. The CDR3 reads CASRAGATIYF. The CDR3 DNA reads TGTGCCAGCAGGGCCGGAGCGACCATATATTTT.

This clonotype was observed many times. The rearrangement joins TRBV20-1 to TRBJ1-2; D gene uncertain. The CDR3 runs to 13 residues. Trimming shortened V by 1 base and J by 5 bases, and 11 bases separated the two germline ends. CDR1 and CDR2 from the germline V gene are DFQATT and SNEGSKA (reference sequence). CDR3 coding DNA: TGCAGTGCTAGAGGCGCGGCACAGTATGGCTACACCTTC. Its translation: CSARGAAQYGYTF.

This chain connects TRBV6-2 or TRBV6-3 to TRBJ1-5; D unclear. Germline CDR1 is MNHEY and CDR2 is SVGEGT. The CDR3 spans 14 residues. V lost 4 bases and J lost 6, with 13 bases in between. In DNA, the CDR3 is TGTGCCAGCAGTTGGACGTGGGGAGGTCAGCCCCAGCATTTT. This encodes CASSWTWGGQPQHF.

The V and J genes are TRBV7-2 and TRBJ1-6; unclear D gene. The CDR3 totals 14 residues. Germline CDR1 is SGHTA and CDR2 is FQGNSA. Deletions cut 3 bases from V and 10 bases from J, with 13 bases between. CDR3: CASSLYGEASPLHF. CDR3 DNA: TGTGCCAGCAGCTTGTACGGAGAAGCGTCACCCCTCCACTTT.

This clonotype was counted between two and nine times. In DNA form, the CDR3 reads TGTGCCAGCAGTAACGACGACAGACACCTTACCTATGGCTACACCTTC. Its protein product is CASSNDDRHLTYGYTF. The chain joins TRBV6-2 or TRBV6-3 to TRBJ1-2; possible D gene TRBD1, 5 bases. V lost 5 bases and J lost 4, with 20 bases in between. The CDR3 totals 16 residues. The germline V gene encodes CDR1 MNHEY and CDR2 SVGEGT.

With respect to this clonotype: The junction does not match germline at one end; this may be a read error. The genes are TRBV7-2 and TRBJ2-7; D may be TRBD1 (6 bases). Germline values: CDR1 SGHTA, CDR2 FQGNSA. The CDR3 sequence is 12 residues long. The CDR3 DNA is TGTGACAGCAGCTTCTGGGGGCGGGAGCAGTACTTC. Translated: CDSSFWGREQYF.

The chain employs TRBV20-1 and TRBJ2-7; D is perhaps TRBD2 (5 bases). V lost 7 bases, J lost 3 bases, and 13 bases lay in between. The CDR3 has 12 amino acids. Germline V CDR1 and CDR2: DFQATT, SNEGSKA (reference sequence). The CDR3 sequence: CSEMGEGYEQYF. As DNA, the CDR3 is TGCAGTGAAATGGGCGAGGGCTACGAGCAGTACTTC.

V gene TRBV5-5 combines with J gene TRBJ2-5; TRBD2 agrees at 10 bases. The germline V gene has CDR1 SGHKS and CDR2 YYEKEE (reference sequence). J gave up 4 bases and V 4 bases, and 13 bases lay outside the gene matches. This CDR3 is 17 amino acids long. CDR3 residues: CASSTKEIAGGGETQYF. The CDR3 nucleotides are TGTGCCAGCAGCACAAAAGAAATAGCGGGAGGAGGAGAGACCCAGTACTTC.

This clonotype showed up just a few times. This chain uses TRBV7-9 with TRBJ2-1, with TRBD2 matching 9 bases. J gave up 0 bases and V 0 bases, and 6 bases lay outside the gene matches. The CDR3 extends over 18 amino acids. The germline V gene has CDR1 SEHNR and CDR2 FQNEAQ (reference sequence). CDR3 loop: CASSLAFGLASSYNEQFF. CDR3 DNA: TGTGCCAGCAGCTTAGCGTTCGGACTAGCGAGCTCCTACAATGAGCAGTTCTTC.

This rearrangement joins TRBV6-2 or TRBV6-3 to TRBJ2-1; D is unresolved. The germline V and J ends were trimmed by 0 bases and 7 bases, with 25 bases remaining between them. The CDR3 sequence is 19 residues long. Germline assignment: CDR1 MNHEY and CDR2 SVGEGT. As DNA, the CDR3 is TGTGCCAGCAGTTACTCGATGTTTCAGGTAGTGACGCGTGGGAATGAGCAGTTCTTC. This encodes CASSYSMFQVVTRGNEQFF.